The TCR beta chain described here comes from a study of response to subunit inactivated influenza vaccine (dated by TCRdb to 2016 to 2019). Some background on the complete study: Deep quantitative profiling of the T cell receptor repertoire was used in the study to follow responses to a trivalent subunit inactivated influenza vaccine. Study-level results and caveats: The authors suggested that each seasonal influenza vaccination may recruit only a limited number of new T cells.

Its CDR3 holds 15 amino acids, cysteine through phenylalanine. Of all the DNA, just the CDR3 is kept, 45 bases in frame from base 1. Trimming accounts for 6 bases at V and 4 bases at J, while the number of junction bases matched to no gene is 11. The table lists this clonotype with many counts. The antigen it binds to is not known. No much larger clone is present one base from it, and per-base qualities are unavailable. Libraries were prepared through RT-PCR. TCRdb shows the sequencer as Illumina HiSeq 2500. The raw public data were reprocessed by TCRdb itself: fastp quality trimming at Q25, MiXCR clonotype calling, in-frame beta chains only. Identical CDR3 protein sequences are pooled into one entry, listed with their most common genes and DNA. In all, the sample holds just over 300,000 distinct CDR3 sequences, and around a fifth of those were seen once. Of the sample, 10% falls within the top ten clones.

This TCR derives from a man aged 50-75 years who received an inactivated influenza vaccine. Donor details come from another sample of the same person, matched by shared clones. Source: PBMCs from blood, taken 21 months after vaccination. The chain was built from TRBV12-3 or TRBV12-4 and TRBJ1-1, with 7 bases aligning to TRBD1. The CDR3 loop reads CASSRIGTVGTEAFF. The sequenced DNA: TGTGCCAGCAGCCGAATCGGGACAGTGGGCACTGAAGCTTTCTTT.